This T cell receptor (beta chain) was identified in a study of regulatory T cells in long-lasting Graves disease. Study summary: Newly diagnosed Graves' patients took antithyroid drugs under 3 months.

Trimming pared 3 bases from V and 4 bases from J, leaving 21 bases between. The CDR3 runs 18 residues. Germline CDR1 MNHGY, CDR2 SVAAGI. With iRepertoire HTBI primers and Arm-PCR of CDR3 regions, TCR beta libraries were built. TCRdb re-derived calls from the multiplex PCR reads in MiXCR, one entry per CDR3 protein. The sample carries about 440,000 distinct CDR3 sequences, more than 13% recorded once. Stated time point: newly diagnosed GD, antithyroid drugs for less than 3 months. Scientists built the TCR library using RNA that was extracted from PBMCs. Study results and caveats: Persistent disease preferred TRBV28, TRBJ1-2 and TRBJ2-5; new disease, TRBV20-1 and TRBJ2-1. Patients with persistent Graves' had lower TCR diversity than newly diagnosed patients.

Points on this clonotype: Its target is not known.

This same sample was also part of a study on T cells in Graves' hyperthyroidism and ophthalmopathy.

The sequence came from a woman in her 30s with Graves disease. The sequences come from peripheral blood mononuclear cells (PBMCs), collected at new diagnosis, from a patient treated with antithyroid drugs. The rearrangement joins TRBV6-9 to TRBJ2-2; TRBD1 might be the D (5 bases). In DNA, the CDR3 is TGTGCCAGCAGTTACTCGAAGGTGTGGCAGGGCCTCACCGGGGAGCTGTTTTTT. Encoded protein: CASSYSKVWQGLTGELFF.